This T cell receptor beta chain was captured by sequencing in a study of blood T cell repertoires in COVID-19. The cohort comprised adults aged about 18 to 100 years residing in about two dozen US areas. Methods used by the authors: Amplification with reference gene primers provided the estimates of nucleated cell counts. Only in-frame clones appear in the TCRdb table, and some are missing; sequencing was by immunoSEQ multiplex PCR. The V and J calls and clone size are taken from that table; D and trimming were inferred from the DNA. Of about 200,000 clones in the sample, about 82% were seen once. This CDR3 spans 15 amino acids. V was pared by 0 bases and J by 2 bases, with 4 bases of the junction left unmatched. CDR1 and CDR2 from the germline V gene are MNHEY and SVGAGI.

The receptor was isolated from a man aged 35 to 55 with acute COVID-19. This chain connects TRBV6-5 to TRBJ2-7, with 7 bases fitting TRBD1. The sequencing input was PBMCs or T cells enriched from blood (not recorded which). The CDR3 region has the DNA TGTGCCAGCAGTTACTCGGGGCAGGGGGCCTACGAGCAGTACTTC. Protein sequence: CASSYSGQGAYEQYF.